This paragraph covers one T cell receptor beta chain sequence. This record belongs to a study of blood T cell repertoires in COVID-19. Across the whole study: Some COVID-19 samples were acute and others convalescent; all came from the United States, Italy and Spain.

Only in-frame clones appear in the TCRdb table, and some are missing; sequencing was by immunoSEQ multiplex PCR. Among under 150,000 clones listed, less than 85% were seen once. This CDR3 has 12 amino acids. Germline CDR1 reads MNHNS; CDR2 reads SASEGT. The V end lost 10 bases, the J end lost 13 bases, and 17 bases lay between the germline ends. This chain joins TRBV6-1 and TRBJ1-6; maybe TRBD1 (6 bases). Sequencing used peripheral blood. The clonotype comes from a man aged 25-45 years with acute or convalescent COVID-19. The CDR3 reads CATIKQGTPLHF. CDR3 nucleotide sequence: TGTGCCACCATAAAACAGGGTACCCCCCTCCACTTT.